Here is one T cell receptor beta chain with its context. Its antigen is currently unknown. With 60 Vbeta and 13 Jbeta primers, the PCR was carried out. Some clones are missing from TCRdb's copy, which holds only in-frame ones; the method was immunoSEQ multiplex PCR. The repertoire holds 150,000 to 200,000 clones, with about 79% as singletons. This sample is drawn from a study of cytomegalovirus exposure and HLA in healthy donors. Study as a whole: Earlier sequencing of about 179 million T cells yielded roughly 120 million unique TCR beta sequences. Study-level results: It was confirmed in vitro that three of the CMV-associated chains were specific for CMV antigens.

The CDR3 runs to 14 residues. V lost 2 bases and J 2 bases, leaving 10 bases between the germline ends. Germline V CDR1 and CDR2: SGHDT, YYEEEE. These donors counted as nominally healthy when sampled, but unrecorded immune exposures were likely. The sample taken for sequencing was PBMCs. The clonotype was recovered from a man between 50 and 59 years old in good health and CMV-seropositive. The chain is built from TRBV5-6 and TRBJ2-5, with unresolved D. CDR3 DNA sequence: TGTGCCAGCAGCTTTGGCAGTCATCAAGAGACCCAGTACTTC. Its translation is CASSFGSHQETQYF.